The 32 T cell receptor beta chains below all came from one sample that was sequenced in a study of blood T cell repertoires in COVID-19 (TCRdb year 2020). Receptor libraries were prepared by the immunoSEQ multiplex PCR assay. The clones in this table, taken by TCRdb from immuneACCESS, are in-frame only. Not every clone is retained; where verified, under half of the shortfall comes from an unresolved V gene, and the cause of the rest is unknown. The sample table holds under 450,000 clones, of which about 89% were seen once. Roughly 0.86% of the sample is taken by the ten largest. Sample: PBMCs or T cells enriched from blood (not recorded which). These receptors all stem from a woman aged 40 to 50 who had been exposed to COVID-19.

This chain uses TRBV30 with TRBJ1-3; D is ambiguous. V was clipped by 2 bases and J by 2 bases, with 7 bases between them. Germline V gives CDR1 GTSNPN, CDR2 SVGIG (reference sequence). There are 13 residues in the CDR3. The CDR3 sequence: CAWSWQAGNTIYF. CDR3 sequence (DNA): TGTGCCTGGAGTTGGCAGGCTGGAAACACCATATATTTT.

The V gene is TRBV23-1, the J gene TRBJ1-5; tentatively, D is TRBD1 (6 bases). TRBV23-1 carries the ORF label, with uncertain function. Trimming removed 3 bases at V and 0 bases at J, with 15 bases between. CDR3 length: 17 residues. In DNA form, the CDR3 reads TGCGCCAGCAGTCAGCCCGGGACACCCAATAGCAATCAGCCCCAGCATTTT. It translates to CASSQPGTPNSNQPQHF.

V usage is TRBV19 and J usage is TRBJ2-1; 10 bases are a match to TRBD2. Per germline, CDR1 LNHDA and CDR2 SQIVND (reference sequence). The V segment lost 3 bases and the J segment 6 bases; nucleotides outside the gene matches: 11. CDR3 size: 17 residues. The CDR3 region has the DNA TGTGCCAGTAGTATCGGGCTAGCGGGAGTGACGGGCAATGAGCAGTTCTTC. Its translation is CASSIGLAGVTGNEQFF.

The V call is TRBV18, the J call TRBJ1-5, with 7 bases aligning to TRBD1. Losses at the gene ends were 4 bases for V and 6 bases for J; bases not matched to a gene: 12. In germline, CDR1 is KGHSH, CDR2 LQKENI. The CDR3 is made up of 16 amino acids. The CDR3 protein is CASSLSGDSFSQPQHF. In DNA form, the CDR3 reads TGTGCCAGCTCACTATCCGGGGACAGTTTTAGTCAGCCCCAGCATTTT.

CDR3 region: CASSERQAVNSPLHF. The CDR3 nucleotides read TGTGCCAGCAGCGAGAGACAGGCGGTTAATTCACCCCTCCACTTT. This sequence joins TRBV7-2 and TRBJ1-6, with D possibly matching TRBD1 (6 bases). V lost 5 bases to trimming and J lost 6 bases, with 14 bases between them. CDR3 size: 15 residues. CDR1 SGHTA and CDR2 FQGNSA come from the germline V gene.

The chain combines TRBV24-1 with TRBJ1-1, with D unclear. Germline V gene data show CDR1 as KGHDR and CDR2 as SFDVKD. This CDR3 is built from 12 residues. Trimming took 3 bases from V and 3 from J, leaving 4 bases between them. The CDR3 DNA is TGTGCCACCAGTGATAGCGACACTGAAGCTTTCTTT. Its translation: CATSDSDTEAFF.

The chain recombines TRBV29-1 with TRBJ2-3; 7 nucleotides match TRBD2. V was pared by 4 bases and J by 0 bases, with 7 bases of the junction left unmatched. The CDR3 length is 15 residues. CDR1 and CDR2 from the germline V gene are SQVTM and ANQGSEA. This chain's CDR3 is CSVAFGTTSTDTQYF. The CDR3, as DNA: TGCAGCGTTGCTTTCGGGACTACTAGCACAGATACGCAGTATTTT.

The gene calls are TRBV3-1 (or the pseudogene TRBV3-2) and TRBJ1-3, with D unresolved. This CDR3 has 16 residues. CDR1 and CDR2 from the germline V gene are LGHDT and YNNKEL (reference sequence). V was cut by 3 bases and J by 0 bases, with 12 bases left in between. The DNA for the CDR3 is TGTGCCAGCAGCCAGCCCCTTGAGTACTCTGGAAACACCATATATTTT. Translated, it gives CASSQPLEYSGNTIYF.

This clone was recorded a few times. The CDR3 DNA reads TGTGCCAGTAGCACCAGGGAATCCTATAATTCACCCCTCCACTTT. This codes for CASSTRESYNSPLHF. The chain is built from TRBV19 and TRBJ1-6; D possibly corresponds to TRBD1 (5 bases). V shed 6 bases and J shed 1 base, with 10 bases lying between them. Germline V gives CDR1 LNHDA, CDR2 SQIVND (reference sequence). The CDR3 runs to 15 residues.

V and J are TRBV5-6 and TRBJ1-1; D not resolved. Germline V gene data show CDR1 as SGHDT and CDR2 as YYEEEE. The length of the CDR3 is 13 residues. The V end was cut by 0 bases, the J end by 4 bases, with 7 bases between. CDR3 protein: CASSLGAGTEAFF. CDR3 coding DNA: TGTGCCAGCAGCTTGGGTGCGGGCACTGAAGCTTTCTTT. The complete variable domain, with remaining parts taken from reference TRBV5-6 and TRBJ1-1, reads DAGVTQSPTHLIKTRGQQVTLRCSPKSGHDTVSWYQQALGQGPQFIFQYYEEEERQRGNFPDRFSGHQFPNYSSELNVNALLLGDSALYLCASSLGAGTEAFFGQGTRLTVV.

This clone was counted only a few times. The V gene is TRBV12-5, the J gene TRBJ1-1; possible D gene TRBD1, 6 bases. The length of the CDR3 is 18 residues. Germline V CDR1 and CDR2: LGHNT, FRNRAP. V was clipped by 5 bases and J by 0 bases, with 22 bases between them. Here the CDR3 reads CASGGTGTTLDLNTEAFF. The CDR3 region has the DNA TGTGCTAGTGGTGGGACCGGGACAACCCTCGACTTGAACACTGAAGCTTTCTTT.

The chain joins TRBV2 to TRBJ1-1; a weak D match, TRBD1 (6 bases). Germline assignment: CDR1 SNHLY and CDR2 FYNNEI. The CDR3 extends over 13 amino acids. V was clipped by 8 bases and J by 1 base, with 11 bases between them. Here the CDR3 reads CASHNRENTEAFF. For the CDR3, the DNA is TGTGCCAGCCATAACAGGGAGAACACTGAAGCTTTCTTT.

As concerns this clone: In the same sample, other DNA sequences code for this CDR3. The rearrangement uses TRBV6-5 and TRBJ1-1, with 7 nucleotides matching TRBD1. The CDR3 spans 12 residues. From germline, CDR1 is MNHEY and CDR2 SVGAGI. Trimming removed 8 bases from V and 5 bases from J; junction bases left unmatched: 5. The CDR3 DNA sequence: TGTGCCAGCCGACAGGGTGCGACTGAAGCTTTCTTT. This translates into CASRQGATEAFF.

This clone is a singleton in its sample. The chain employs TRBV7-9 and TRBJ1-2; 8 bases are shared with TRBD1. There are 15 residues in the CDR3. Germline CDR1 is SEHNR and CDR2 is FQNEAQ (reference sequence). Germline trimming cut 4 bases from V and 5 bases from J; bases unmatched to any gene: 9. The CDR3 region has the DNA TGTGCCAGCAGCTCTGGGACAGGCGGCGTATATGGCTACACCTTC. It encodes CASSSGTGGVYGYTF.

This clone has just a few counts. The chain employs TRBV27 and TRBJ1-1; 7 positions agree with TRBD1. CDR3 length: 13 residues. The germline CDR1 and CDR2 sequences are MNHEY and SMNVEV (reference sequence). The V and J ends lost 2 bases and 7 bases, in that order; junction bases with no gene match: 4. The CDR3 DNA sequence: TGTGCCAGCAGTTTAAGGGGGCCCAGTGAAGCTTTCTTT. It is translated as CASSLRGPSEAFF.

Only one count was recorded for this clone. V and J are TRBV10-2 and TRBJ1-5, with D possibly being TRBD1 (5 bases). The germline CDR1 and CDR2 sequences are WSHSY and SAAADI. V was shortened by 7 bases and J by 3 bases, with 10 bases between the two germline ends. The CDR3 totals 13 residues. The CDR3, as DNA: TGCGCCAGCACCGAGGACAACAATCAGCCCCAGCATTTT. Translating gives CASTEDNNQPQHF.

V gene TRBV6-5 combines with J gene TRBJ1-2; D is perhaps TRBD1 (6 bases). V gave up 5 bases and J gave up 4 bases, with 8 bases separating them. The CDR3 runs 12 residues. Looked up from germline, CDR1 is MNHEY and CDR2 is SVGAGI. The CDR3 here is CASSRGGYGYTF. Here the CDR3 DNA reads TGTGCCAGCAGTAGGGGGGGCTATGGCTACACCTTC.

The CDR3 DNA reads as TGTGCCTGGACCGGAGCGGGAGGCTACAATGAGCAGTTCTTC. Protein: CAWTGAGGYNEQFF. The chain employs TRBV30 and TRBJ2-1; 9 nucleotides align to TRBD2. The CDR3 is 14 residues long. Germline V gene sequence: CDR1 GTSNPN, CDR2 SVGIG (reference sequence). The V and J ends lost 4 bases and 3 bases, in that order; junction bases with no gene match: 4.

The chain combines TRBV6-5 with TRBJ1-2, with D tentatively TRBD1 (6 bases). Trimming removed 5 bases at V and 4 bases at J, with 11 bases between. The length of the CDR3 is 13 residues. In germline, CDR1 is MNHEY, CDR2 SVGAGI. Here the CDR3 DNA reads TGTGCCAGCAGTACTACAGGGATCTATGGCTACACCTTC. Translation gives CASSTTGIYGYTF.

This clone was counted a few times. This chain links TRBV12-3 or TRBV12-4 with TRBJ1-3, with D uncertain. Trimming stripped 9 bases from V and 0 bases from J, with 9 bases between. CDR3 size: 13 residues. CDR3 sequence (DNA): TGTGCCAGTACAGATTTCTCTGGAAACACCATATATTTT. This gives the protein CASTDFSGNTIYF.

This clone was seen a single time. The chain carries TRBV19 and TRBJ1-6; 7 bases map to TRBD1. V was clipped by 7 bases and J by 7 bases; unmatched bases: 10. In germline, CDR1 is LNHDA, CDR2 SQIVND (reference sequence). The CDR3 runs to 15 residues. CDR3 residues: CASTIRTGRNSPLHF. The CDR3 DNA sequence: TGTGCCAGTACCATTCGGACAGGCCGAAATTCACCCCTCCACTTT.

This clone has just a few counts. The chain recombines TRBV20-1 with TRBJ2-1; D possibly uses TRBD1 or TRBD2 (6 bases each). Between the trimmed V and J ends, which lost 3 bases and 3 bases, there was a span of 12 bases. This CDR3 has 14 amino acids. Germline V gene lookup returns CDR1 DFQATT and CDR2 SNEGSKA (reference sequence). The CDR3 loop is CSASGGGVYNEQFF. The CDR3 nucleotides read TGCAGTGCTAGTGGGGGCGGGGTCTACAATGAGCAGTTCTTC.

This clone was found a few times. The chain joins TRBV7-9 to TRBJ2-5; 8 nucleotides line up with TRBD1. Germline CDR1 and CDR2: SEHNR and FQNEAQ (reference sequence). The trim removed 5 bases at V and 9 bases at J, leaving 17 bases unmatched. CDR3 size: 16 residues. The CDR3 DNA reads TGTGCCAGCAGCGTAGGGGACAGGCCCTCTCGTCACGCCCAGTACTTC. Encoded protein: CASSVGDRPSRHAQYF.

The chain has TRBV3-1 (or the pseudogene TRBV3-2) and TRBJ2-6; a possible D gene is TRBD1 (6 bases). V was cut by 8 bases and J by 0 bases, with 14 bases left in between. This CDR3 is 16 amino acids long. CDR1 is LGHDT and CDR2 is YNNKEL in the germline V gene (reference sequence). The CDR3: CASADRSPSGANVLTF. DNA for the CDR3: TGTGCCAGCGCAGACAGGAGTCCCTCTGGGGCCAACGTCCTGACTTTC.

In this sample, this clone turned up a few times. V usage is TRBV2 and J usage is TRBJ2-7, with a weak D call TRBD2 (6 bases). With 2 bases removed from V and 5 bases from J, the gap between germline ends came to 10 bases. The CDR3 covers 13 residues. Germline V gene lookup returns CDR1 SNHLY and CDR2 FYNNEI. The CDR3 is CASSESGGNEQYF. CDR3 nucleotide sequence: TGTGCCAGCAGTGAATCCGGAGGGAACGAGCAGTACTTC.

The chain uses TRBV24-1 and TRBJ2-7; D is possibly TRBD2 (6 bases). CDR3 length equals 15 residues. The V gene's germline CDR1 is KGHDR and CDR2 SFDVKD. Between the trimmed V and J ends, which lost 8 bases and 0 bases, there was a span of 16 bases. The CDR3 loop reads CATTIGGVSSYEQYF. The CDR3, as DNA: TGTGCCACCACTATTGGCGGGGTCAGCTCCTACGAGCAGTACTTC.

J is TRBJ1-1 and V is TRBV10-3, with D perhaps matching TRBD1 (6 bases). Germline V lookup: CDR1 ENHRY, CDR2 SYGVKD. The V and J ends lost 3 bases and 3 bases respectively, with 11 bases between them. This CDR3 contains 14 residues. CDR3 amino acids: CAISDWDTYTEAFF. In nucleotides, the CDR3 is TGTGCCATCAGTGACTGGGACACCTACACTGAAGCTTTCTTT.

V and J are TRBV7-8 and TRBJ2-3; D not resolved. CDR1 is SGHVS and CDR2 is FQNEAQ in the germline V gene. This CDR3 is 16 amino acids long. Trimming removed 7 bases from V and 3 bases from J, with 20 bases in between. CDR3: CASNTGSGYGTDTQYF. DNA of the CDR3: TGTGCCAGCAACACCGGGTCGGGTTACGGGACAGATACGCAGTATTTT.

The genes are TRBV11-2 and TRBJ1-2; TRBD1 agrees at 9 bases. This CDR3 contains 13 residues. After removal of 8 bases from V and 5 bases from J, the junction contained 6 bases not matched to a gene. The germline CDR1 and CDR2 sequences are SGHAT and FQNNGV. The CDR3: CASRSGQGYGYTF. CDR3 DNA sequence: TGTGCCAGCCGCTCCGGACAGGGGTATGGCTACACCTTC. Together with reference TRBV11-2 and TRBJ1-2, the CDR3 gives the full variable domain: EAGVAQSPRYKIIEKRQSVAFWCNPISGHATLYWYQQILGQGPKLLIQFQNNGVVDDSQLPKDRFSAERLKGVDSTLKIQPAKLEDSAVYLCASRSGQGYGYTFGSGTRLTVV.

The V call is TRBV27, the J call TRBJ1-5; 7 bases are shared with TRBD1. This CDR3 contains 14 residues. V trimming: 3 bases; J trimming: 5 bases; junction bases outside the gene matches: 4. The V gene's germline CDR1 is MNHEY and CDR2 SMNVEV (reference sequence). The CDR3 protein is CASSFRGSDQPQHF. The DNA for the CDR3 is TGTGCCAGCAGTTTCAGGGGGTCCGATCAGCCCCAGCATTTT.

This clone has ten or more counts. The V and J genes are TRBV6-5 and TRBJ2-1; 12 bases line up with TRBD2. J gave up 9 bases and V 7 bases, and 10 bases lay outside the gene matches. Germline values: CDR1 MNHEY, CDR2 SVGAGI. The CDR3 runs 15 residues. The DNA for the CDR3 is TGTGCCAGCACCTCGAGGACTAGCGGGGTCTTTGAGCAGTTCTTC. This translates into CASTSRTSGVFEQFF.

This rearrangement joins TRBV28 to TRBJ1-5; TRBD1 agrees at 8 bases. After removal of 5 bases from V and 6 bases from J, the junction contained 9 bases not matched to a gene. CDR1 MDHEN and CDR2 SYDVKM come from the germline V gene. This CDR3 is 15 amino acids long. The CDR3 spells CASSPRGQGSQPQHF. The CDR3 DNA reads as TGTGCCAGCAGTCCCCGTGGACAGGGTAGTCAGCCCCAGCATTTT.